The next 8 T cell receptor beta chains were all read from a single sample in a study of shared clonotypes between healthy human individuals. The protocol was immunoSEQ multiplex PCR, while the TCRdb copy is restricted to in-frame clones and leaves out a portion. Of roughly 2,000,000 clones in the sample, about 95% were seen once. CD45RO-negative CD8 cells positively selected for CCR7 made up the naive population, which excluded terminally differentiated effector memory CD45RA+ cells. Sequencing used naive CD8+ T cells sorted from blood. All receptors derive from a man aged 18 to 35 in good health.

The chain recombines TRBV9 with TRBJ2-5; TRBD2 matches at 11 bases. The V segment lost 1 base and the J segment 5 bases; nucleotides outside the gene matches: 4. There are 15 residues in the CDR3. The germline V gene has CDR1 SGDLS and CDR2 YYNGEE. The DNA of the CDR3 is TGTGCCAGCAGCGTAACGGGACTAGCGGCGGAGACCCAGTACTTC. This encodes CASSVTGLAAETQYF.

This clone was detected once. Other DNA sequences within the sample encode an identical CDR3. This rearrangement joins TRBV30 to TRBJ2-7, with a weak D call TRBD2 (6 bases). Germline CDR1 is GTSNPN and CDR2 is SVGIG (reference sequence). V lost 0 bases and J lost 4, with 7 bases in between. This CDR3 is built from 12 residues. The chain's CDR3 is CAWSVGGYEQYF. CDR3 nucleotide sequence: TGTGCCTGGAGTGTGGGAGGTTACGAGCAGTACTTC.

The chain has TRBV27 and TRBJ1-1, with TRBD1 as a possible D gene (6 bases). Between the trimmed V and J ends, which lost 0 bases and 5 bases, there was a span of 13 bases. The germline gives CDR1 MNHEY, CDR2 SMNVEV (reference sequence). CDR3 size: 15 residues. CDR3 region: CASSLSRVGGTEAFF. The CDR3 DNA is TGTGCCAGCAGTTTATCAAGGGTAGGGGGGACTGAAGCTTTCTTT.

The rearrangement joins TRBV5-1 to TRBJ2-5; D is unresolved. The germline V gene encodes CDR1 SGHRS and CDR2 YFSETQ. The CDR3 covers 14 residues. Trimming cost V 3 bases and J 2 bases, with 11 bases left between them. The CDR3 region is CASSWAGIQETQYF. The CDR3 DNA reads TGCGCCAGCAGCTGGGCCGGTATACAAGAGACCCAGTACTTC. Complete variable domain (other parts from reference TRBV5-1 and TRBJ2-5): KAGVTQTPRYLIKTRGQQVTLSCSPISGHRSVSWYQQTPGQGLQFLFEYFSETQRNKGNFPGRFSGRQFSNSRSEMNVSTLELGDSALYLCASSWAGIQETQYFGPGTRLLVL.

To note about this clone: Other DNA sequences in this specimen translate into the identical CDR3. The V and J genes are TRBV28 and TRBJ2-5, with TRBD1 identical over 7 bases. Germline assignment: CDR1 MDHEN and CDR2 SYDVKM. This CDR3 has 13 amino acids. Trimming cost V 4 bases and J 3 bases; bases outside gene matches: 2. The CDR3 loop reads CASSSGTEETQYF. The CDR3 bases are TGTGCCAGCAGTTCGGGGACAGAAGAGACCCAGTACTTC.

This clone was detected only once. This chain connects TRBV4-1 to TRBJ1-2, with a weak D call TRBD1 (5 bases). The CDR3 length is 16 residues. CDR1 is MGHRA, CDR2 YSYEKL, per germline. Trimming pared 1 base from V and 5 bases from J, leaving 17 bases between. The CDR3 loop is CASSQAVLSGTYGYTF. The CDR3 nucleotides are TGCGCCAGCAGCCAAGCTGTTTTATCGGGGACTTATGGCTACACCTTC.

The chain is built from TRBV7-9 and TRBJ2-7, with 13 bases that match TRBD2. Germline assignment: CDR1 SEHNR and CDR2 FQNEAQ (reference sequence). The CDR3 spans 16 residues. Trimming removed 3 bases from V and 1 base from J; junction bases left unmatched: 3. In DNA form, the CDR3 reads TGTGCCAGCAGCTTCGTGGGACTAGCGGGGTCCTACGAGCAGTACTTC. It yields the protein CASSFVGLAGSYEQYF. Filled out from reference TRBV7-9 and TRBJ2-7, the complete variable domain reads DTGVSQNPRHKITKRGQNVTFRCDPISEHNRLYWYRQTLGQGPEFLTYFQNEAQLEKSRLLSDRFSAERPKGSFSTLEIQRTEQGDSAMYLCASSFVGLAGSYEQYFGPGTRLTVT.

This rearrangement joins TRBV6-5 to TRBJ1-2; 9 bases fit TRBD1. After removal of 8 bases from V and 5 bases from J, the junction contained 12 bases not matched to a gene. Germline CDR1 is MNHEY and CDR2 is SVGAGI. This CDR3 comprises 15 residues. The DNA of the CDR3 is TGTGCCAGCTATGGACAGGGGTCCCTACTTTATGGCTACACCTTC. This gives the protein CASYGQGSLLYGYTF.